Given below is one T cell receptor (beta chain) in context. The sample belongs to a study of T cell responses to AZD1222 COVID-19 vaccine. The protocol was immunoSEQ multiplex PCR, while the TCRdb copy is restricted to in-frame clones and leaves out a portion. Counted here are fewer than 200,000 clones, roughly nine tenths occurring once; the ten biggest clones make up roughly 4.4%. V gave up 1 base and J gave up 10 bases, with 10 bases separating them. The CDR3 is 11 residues long. Germline assignment: CDR1 DFQATT and CDR2 SNEGSKA (reference sequence). The receptor was isolated from an adult in good health. The chain recombines TRBV20-1 with TRBJ1-1, with D hard to call. Specimen: peripheral blood, collected on day 0 of MenACWY control vaccination. The CDR3 DNA follows: TGCAGTGCTAGAGGGGTACCCGGAGCTTTCTTT. Encoded protein: CSARGVPGAFF.